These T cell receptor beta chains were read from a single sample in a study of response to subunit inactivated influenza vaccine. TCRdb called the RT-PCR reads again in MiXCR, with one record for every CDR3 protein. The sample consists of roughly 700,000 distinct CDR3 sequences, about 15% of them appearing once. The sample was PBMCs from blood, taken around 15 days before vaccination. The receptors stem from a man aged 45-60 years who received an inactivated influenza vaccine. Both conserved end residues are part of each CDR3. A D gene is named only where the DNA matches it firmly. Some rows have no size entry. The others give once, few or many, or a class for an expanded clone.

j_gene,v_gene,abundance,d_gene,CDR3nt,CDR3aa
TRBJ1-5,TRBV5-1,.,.,TGCGCCAACGATAATCAGCCCCAGCATTTT,CANDNQPQHF
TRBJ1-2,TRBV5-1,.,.,TGCGCCAGCAGCTTGGTTCAGGGGAACTATGGCTACACCTTC,CASSLVQGNYGYTF
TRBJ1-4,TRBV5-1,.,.,TGCGCCAGCAGCTTCACAGGTACCGTGAATGAAAAACTGTTTTTT,CASSFTGTVNEKLFF
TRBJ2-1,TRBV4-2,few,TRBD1,TGTGCCAGCAGCCCCAGACAGGGGGTCAAAGATGAGCAGTTCTTC,CASSPRQGVKDEQFF
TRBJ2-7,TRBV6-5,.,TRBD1,TGTGCCAGCAGTTACTCGAGGGGGCCCTACGAGCAGTACTTC,CASSYSRGPYEQYF
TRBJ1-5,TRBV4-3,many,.,TGCGCCAGCAGCCAAGACCCGCGGGACAATCAGCCCCAGCATTTT,CASSQDPRDNQPQHF
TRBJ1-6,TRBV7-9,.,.,TGTGCCAGCAGCTTAGAATTTTGGGATTCACCCCTCCACTTT,CASSLEFWDSPLHF
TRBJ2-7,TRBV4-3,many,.,TGCGCCAGCAGCCAAGATCGAGACGGAGACACTTTGTACTTC,CASSQDRDGDTLYF
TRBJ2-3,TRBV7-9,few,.,TGTGCCAGCGGGGGGCATGCGTGGGAAGGGAGCGCAGATACGCAGTATTTT,CASGGHAWEGSADTQYF
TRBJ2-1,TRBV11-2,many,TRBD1,TGTGCCAGCAGCGGACAGGGGTTCTACAATGAGCAGTTCTTC,CASSGQGFYNEQFF
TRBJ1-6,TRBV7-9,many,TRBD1,TGTGCCAGCAGCTGGGGACAGACGAATTCACCCCTCCACTTT,CASSWGQTNSPLHF
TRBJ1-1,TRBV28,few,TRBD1,TGTGCCAGCAGTCCCGGCATACTTACAGACGGACAGGAAGATGAAGCTTTCTTT,CASSPGILTDGQEDEAFF
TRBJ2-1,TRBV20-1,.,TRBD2,TGCAGAGTTGAAGAGACTAGCGGGAGGTATGGGGGATACAATGAGCAGTTCTTC,CRVEETSGRYGGYNEQFF
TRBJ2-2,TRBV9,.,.,TGTGCCAGTGGGGGAGGCCAAAACACCGGGGAGCTGTTTTTT,CASGGGQNTGELFF
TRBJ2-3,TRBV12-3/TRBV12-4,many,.,TGTGCCAGCAGTGTTCCAGGGGCCTTATCTGATACGCAGTATTTT,CASSVPGALSDTQYF
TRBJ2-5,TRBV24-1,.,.,TGTGCCACCAGTGAATCAGGGATGGAGACCCAGTACTTC,CATSESGMETQYF
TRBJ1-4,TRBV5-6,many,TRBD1,TGTGCCAGCAGCCTATTTTATGGACAGGGCGAAAATGAAAAACTGTTTTTT,CASSLFYGQGENEKLFF
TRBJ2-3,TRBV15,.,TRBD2,TGTGCCACCAGCAGAGATGGGCTAGCGGGGGGTGGTACGCAGTATTTT,CATSRDGLAGGGTQYF
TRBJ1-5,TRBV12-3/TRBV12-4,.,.,TGTGCCAGCAGCCAGATCCGAGATCAGCCCCAGCATTTT,CASSQIRDQPQHF
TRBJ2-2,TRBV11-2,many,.,TGTGCCAGCAGCTTAGAACATTACACCGGGGAGCTGTTTTTT,CASSLEHYTGELFF
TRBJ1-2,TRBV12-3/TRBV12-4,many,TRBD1,TGTGCCAGCAGTAGGACAGGGAATAACTATGGCTACACCTTC,CASSRTGNNYGYTF
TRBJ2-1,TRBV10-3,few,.,TGTGCCATCAGGGGATGGGAAGGGTCCTACAATGAGCAGTTCTTC,CAIRGWEGSYNEQFF
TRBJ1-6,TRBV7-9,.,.,TGTGCCAGCAGCCAGGGGCTCTCACCCCTCCACTTT,CASSQGLSPLHF
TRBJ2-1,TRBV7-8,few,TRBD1,TGTGCCAGCAGCACTCGGACAGGGCTCTGGGATGAGCAGTTCTTC,CASSTRTGLWDEQFF
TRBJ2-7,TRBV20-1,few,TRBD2,TGCAGTGCGCTTTTGGCCGGGGCCCCGGGGGGAGAGCAGTACTTC,CSALLAGAPGGEQYF